These T cell receptor beta chains were read from a single sample in a study of a mutant IDH1 vaccine in newly diagnosed glioma. What these receptors recognize is not known. Clones were sequenced by immunoSEQ multiplex PCR, and TCRdb holds only the in-frame ones, with some missing. The sample lists 55,000 to 65,000 clones; about 80% were seen once. This specimen consisted of PBMCs, obtained from a glioma patient whose treatment included an IDH1 peptide vaccine. Receptors were obtained from a man between 50 and 59 years old with glioma. The CDR3 runs from the conserved cysteine through the conserved F or W. A D gene is named only where the DNA matches it firmly. Size values are once, few and many counts, or a class for expanded clones, and some rows have none.

NA	TRBJ1-3	TRBV19	NA	TGTGCCAGTGGGACGGAAACTTTCTTCGGAAACACCATATATTTT	CASGTETFFGNTIYF
NA	TRBJ2-5	TRBV15	NA	TGTGCCACCAGCAGAGATGACGAGACCCAGTACTTC	CATSRDDETQYF
TRBD1	TRBJ1-2	TRBV7-8	NA	TGTGCCAGCAGCCCAGGGGGGTTGGGCTATGGCTACACCTTC	CASSPGGLGYGYTF
TRBD1	TRBJ2-2	TRBV9	few	TGTGCCAGCAGCGCCGGGACAGCTAACACCGGGGAGCTGTTTTTT	CASSAGTANTGELFF
TRBD1	TRBJ1-3	TRBV5-4	NA	TGTGCCAGCAGTTTTACCGGGACAGGGTACAACCCGCAGAGGGGAAACACCATATATTTT	CASSFTGTGYNPQRGNTIYF
NA	TRBJ1-4	TRBV5-4	NA	TGTGCCAGCAGCTTGAGCGGTTCCAATGAAAAACTGTTTTTT	CASSLSGSNEKLFF
NA	TRBJ2-1	TRBV7-9	NA	TGTGCCAGCAGCCTGTCTGGCTTCTCCCCCTACAATGAGCAGTTCTTC	CASSLSGFSPYNEQFF
NA	TRBJ1-4	TRBV2	NA	TGTGCCAGCAGTTCCCAGGGATCCCATGAAAAACTGTTTTTT	CASSSQGSHEKLFF
NA	TRBJ1-1	TRBV5-4	NA	TGTGCCAGCAGCGGCCAAGGGTCAGAAAGCCGGAACACTGAAGCTTTCTTT	CASSGQGSESRNTEAFF
TRBD1	TRBJ1-4	TRBV7-2	NA	TGTGCCAGCAGCATCCGGACAGGAATGAATGAAAAACTGTTTTTT	CASSIRTGMNEKLFF
TRBD2	TRBJ2-3	TRBV7-8	once	TGTGCCAGCAGCTTAGCCTTCGCGGGGGGGCCGGGAGATACGCAGTATTTT	CASSLAFAGGPGDTQYF
TRBD1	TRBJ2-5	TRBV5-6	once	TGTGCCAGCAGCTTCTCCAGGGGGATTCTAGGAGAGACCCAGTACTTC	CASSFSRGILGETQYF
NA	TRBJ2-5	TRBV6-6	NA	TGTGCCAGCAGTTACTCGGCCCAGGGCGAGACCCAGTACTTC	CASSYSAQGETQYF
NA	TRBJ1-1	TRBV15	NA	TGTGCCACCAGCGTTGGGCCACAGAACACTGAAGCTTTCTTT	CATSVGPQNTEAFF
NA	TRBJ1-1	TRBV20-1	medium-sized	TGCAGTGCTTCGGAGAACACTGAAGCTTTCTTT	CSASENTEAFF
NA	TRBJ1-4	TRBV11-1	NA	TGTGCCAGCAGCCAGGACGGGGCAACCGAAAAACTGTTTTTT	CASSQDGATEKLFF
NA	TRBJ2-1	TRBV6-6	NA	TGTGCCAGCAGTTACTCGGCGGAATACAATGAGCAGTTCTTC	CASSYSAEYNEQFF
NA	TRBJ1-6	TRBV5-6	NA	TGTGCCAGCAGCTTGGCCAACGGAGGGAAAAATTCACCCCTCCACTTT	CASSLANGGKNSPLHF
NA	TRBJ2-5	TRBV29-1	NA	TGCAGCGTGTCGGGGGCCGGAGGGGGAGAGACCCAGTACTTC	CSVSGAGGGETQYF
NA	TRBJ1-1	TRBV9	medium-sized	TGTGCCAGCTCACAGGGAGGGGTTTTGAACACTGAAGCTTTCTTT	CASSQGGVLNTEAFF
TRBD1	TRBJ1-2	TRBV2	once	TGTGCCAGCAGTGACACAGGGGGCCGGGGCTACACCTTC	CASSDTGGRGYTF
NA	TRBJ2-5	TRBV28	NA	TGTGCCAGCAGTTTATACAGCGAGACCCAGTACTTC	CASSLYSETQYF
TRBD2	TRBJ2-1	TRBV5-1	NA	TGCGCCAGCAGCACAGGACTAGAGGGTTACAATGAGCAGTTCTTC	CASSTGLEGYNEQFF
NA	TRBJ1-1	TRBV29-1	NA	TGCAGCGTTGTAGAGGAACTGAACACTGAAGCTTTCTTT	CSVVEELNTEAFF
TRBD1	TRBJ2-7	TRBV10-3	NA	TGTGCCATAAAACCCGGACAGGGGATCGAGCAGTACTTC	CAIKPGQGIEQYF
NA	TRBJ1-1	TRBV6-5	NA	TGTGCCAGTTTAAACACTGAAGCTTTCTTT	CASLNTEAFF
NA	TRBJ1-1	TRBV19	NA	TGTGCCAGTAGTATAGATTCGACCTCGATGGGCACTGAAGCTTTCTTT	CASSIDSTSMGTEAFF
TRBD2	TRBJ2-5	TRBV27	NA	TGTGCCAGCAGTCTGTTAAATAGCGGGGGGCCCGTGGAGACCCAGTACTTC	CASSLLNSGGPVETQYF
NA	TRBJ2-1	TRBV7-9	NA	TGTGCCAGCAGCCCCCGCGCCGACTCCTACAATGAGCAGTTCTTC	CASSPRADSYNEQFF
NA	TRBJ1-3	TRBV6-5	NA	TGTGCCAGCAGTCGAGACAGGAACTCTGGAAACACCATATATTTT	CASSRDRNSGNTIYF
NA	TRBJ1-2	TRBV7-8	NA	TGTGCCAGCAGCCCCCGTGGCTCCTATGGCTACACCTTC	CASSPRGSYGYTF
NA	TRBJ2-6	TRBV13	NA	TGTGCCAGCAGCGCTAGCTCTGGGGCCAACGTCCTGACTTTC	CASSASSGANVLTF
NA	TRBJ2-3	TRBV7-7	NA	TGTGCCAGCAGCTCAGACATAAGTTCAGATACGCAGTATTTT	CASSSDISSDTQYF
TRBD1	TRBJ2-2	TRBV4-1	once	TGCGCCAGCAGCCAGTCTACAGGGGTGGCCGGGGAGCTGTTTTTT	CASSQSTGVAGELFF
NA	TRBJ2-3	TRBV19	few	TGTGCCAGTAGCAGGACCGCCAGCACAGATACGCAGTATTTT	CASSRTASTDTQYF
NA	TRBJ1-2	TRBV19	few	TGTGCCAGTATCGCCTCCGATAGGGTCGGGGGCTACACCTTC	CASIASDRVGGYTF
NA	TRBJ1-3	TRBV5-1	NA	TGCGCCAGCAGCTTGGAGGGGAGCTCTGGAAACACCATATATTTT	CASSLEGSSGNTIYF
NA	TRBJ2-1	TRBV7-6	NA	TGTGCCAGCAGCTTAGCAGGCTATGAGCAGTTCTTC	CASSLAGYEQFF
NA	TRBJ2-4	TRBV18	NA	TGTGCCAGCTCACCGGGGGAAACCAAAAACATTCAGTACTTC	CASSPGETKNIQYF
NA	TRBJ2-5	TRBV7-8	NA	TGTGCCAGCAGCTCACCTCCGGACCCTGGGGAGACCCAGTACTTC	CASSSPPDPGETQYF
NA	TRBJ2-7	TRBV11-2	NA	TGTGCCAGCAGCCCGACGGACGAGGACGAGCAGTACTTC	CASSPTDEDEQYF
NA	TRBJ1-1	TRBV27	once	TGTGCCAGCAGTTTCGGAGGGGTAGGAGGCACTGAAGCTTTCTTT	CASSFGGVGGTEAFF
NA	TRBJ1-2	TRBV6-5	NA	TGTGCCAGCAGTTTAACAGGGACGGGCGGCTACACCTTC	CASSLTGTGGYTF
TRBD2	TRBJ2-2	TRBV5-4	NA	TGTGCCAGCAGCATCGGGACTAGCGGGGAGCTGTTTTTT	CASSIGTSGELFF
TRBD2	TRBJ2-7	TRBV7-2	NA	TGTGCCAGCAGCTCCTCCTTAGCGGGAGGGGGGGCCTACGAGCAGTACTTC	CASSSSLAGGGAYEQYF
TRBD2	TRBJ2-5	TRBV5-4	NA	TGTGCCAGCAGACCCGGGACTAGCGGGTTCCAAGAGACCCAGTACTTC	CASRPGTSGFQETQYF
TRBD1	TRBJ1-5	TRBV19	NA	TGTGCCAGTAGTATAGAAGGGGGCGTCAGCAATCAGCCCCAGCATTTT	CASSIEGGVSNQPQHF
NA	TRBJ1-1	TRBV5-1	NA	TGCGCCAGCTTCCAGGGAAGCGGGAACACTGAAGCTTTCTTT	CASFQGSGNTEAFF
NA	TRBJ1-5	TRBV7-9	NA	TGTGCCAGCAGCTTAGAGGGTTTCAATCAGCCCCAGCATTTT	CASSLEGFNQPQHF
NA	TRBJ2-1	TRBV6-5	NA	TGTGCCAGCAGTTACTCTCCCGGGGGCCAAGGCAATGAGCAGTTCTTC	CASSYSPGGQGNEQFF
TRBD2	TRBJ2-7	TRBV2	NA	TGTGCCAGCAGCCAGGGCGGGGGCTACGAGCAGTACTTC	CASSQGGGYEQYF
TRBD1	TRBJ1-1	TRBV4-1	medium-sized	TGCGCCAGCAGCCAAGCCGGGGGACAGGGAGGAGGCACTGAAGCTTTCTTT	CASSQAGGQGGGTEAFF
NA	TRBJ2-7	TRBV6-5	NA	TGTGCCAGCAACCTGACAGTCACCATCTACGAGCAGTACTTC	CASNLTVTIYEQYF